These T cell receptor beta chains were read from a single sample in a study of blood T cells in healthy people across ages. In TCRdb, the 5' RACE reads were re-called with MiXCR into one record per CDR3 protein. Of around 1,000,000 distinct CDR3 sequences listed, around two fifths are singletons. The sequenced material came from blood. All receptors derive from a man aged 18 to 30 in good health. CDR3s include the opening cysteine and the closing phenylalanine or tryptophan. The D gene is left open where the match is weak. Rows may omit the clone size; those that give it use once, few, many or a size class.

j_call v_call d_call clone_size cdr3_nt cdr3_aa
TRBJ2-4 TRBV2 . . TGTGCCAGCAGCCGTAACTCAAAGGACCTCAAAAACATTCAGTACTTC CASSRNSKDLKNIQYF
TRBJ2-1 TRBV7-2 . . TGTGCCAGCAGCTCAGGGGTGGCGGCCAGTGAGCAGTTCTTC CASSSGVAASEQFF
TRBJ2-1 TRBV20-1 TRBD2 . TGCAGTGCTCCACTAGCGGGGGGGCGCAATGAGCAGTTCTTC CSAPLAGGRNEQFF
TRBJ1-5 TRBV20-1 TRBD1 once TGCAGTGCTATGAGAGGACAGGCGGCTAGCAATCAGCCCCAGCATTTT CSAMRGQAASNQPQHF
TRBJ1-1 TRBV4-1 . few TGCGCCAGCAGCCAACCCCGCGGAGGGAGGGCTGAAGCTTTCTTT CASSQPRGGRAEAFF
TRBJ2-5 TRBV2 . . TGTGCCAGCAGTGACGAACAAGAGACCCAGTACTTC CASSDEQETQYF
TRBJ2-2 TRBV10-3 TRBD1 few TGTGCCATCAGTGACCGTGACAGGGGAGACACCGGGGAGCTGTTTTTT CAISDRDRGDTGELFF
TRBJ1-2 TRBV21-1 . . TGTGCCAGCAGCAAAGATAGGGAGGGTCAGTACACCTTC CASSKDREGQYTF
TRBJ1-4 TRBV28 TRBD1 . TGTGCCAGCAGTGCACAGGGGGCAGTTAATGAAAAACTGTTTTTT CASSAQGAVNEKLFF
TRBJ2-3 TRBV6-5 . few TGTGCCAGCAGTTACTCGGAGGGCTCGGGCACAGATACGCAGTATTTT CASSYSEGSGTDTQYF
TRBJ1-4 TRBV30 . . TGTGCCTGGAGACAGTTGGAGGAAAAACTGTTTTTT CAWRQLEEKLFF
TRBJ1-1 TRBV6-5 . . TGTGCCAGCAGTTACTCGAGGGGGGGCCCCACTGAAGCTTTCTTT CASSYSRGGPTEAFF
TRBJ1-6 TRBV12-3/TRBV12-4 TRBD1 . TGTGCCAGCAGTTTACGGACAGGGGGTAATTCACCCCTCCACTTT CASSLRTGGNSPLHF
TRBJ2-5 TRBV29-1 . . TGCAGCGTTGTAATGTTGGAGACCCAGTACTTC CSVVMLETQYF
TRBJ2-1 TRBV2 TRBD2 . TGTGCCAGCAGTGCTAGCGGGGGGGCCCCCAGCTCCTACAATGAGCAGTTCTTC CASSASGGAPSSYNEQFF
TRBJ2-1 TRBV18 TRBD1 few TGTGCCAGCTCTCGCGGACAGGCTGGTTACAATGAGCAGTTCTTC CASSRGQAGYNEQFF
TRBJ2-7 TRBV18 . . TGTGCCAGCTCACCGACTACCGGGACAAATTTCTACGAGCAGTACTTC CASSPTTGTNFYEQYF
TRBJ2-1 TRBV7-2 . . TGTGCCAGCAGCTTAAACAGGGACGATGAGCAGTTCTTC CASSLNRDDEQFF
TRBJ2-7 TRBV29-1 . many TGCAGCGTTGAAGAAGGGTACGAGCAGTACTTC CSVEEGYEQYF
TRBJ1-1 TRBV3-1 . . TGTGCCAGCAGCCCCATCACCGCGGGGGAAGCTTTCTTT CASSPITAGEAFF
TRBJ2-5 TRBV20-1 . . TGCAGTGCCCTGTCTAGCGAGGGGGCGTTGTGGGAGACCCAGTACTTC CSALSSEGALWETQYF
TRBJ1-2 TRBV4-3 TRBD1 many TGCGCCAGCAGCCAGAGTGGAGGGACAGAAGCCTATGGCTACACCTTC CASSQSGGTEAYGYTF
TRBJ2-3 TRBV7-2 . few TGTGCCAGCAGCTTAGGGGGGGAGGTCACAGATACGCAGTATTTT CASSLGGEVTDTQYF
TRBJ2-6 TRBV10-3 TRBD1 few TGTGCCATCAGGAGAGGGACAGCTGGGGCCAACGTCCTGACTTTC CAIRRGTAGANVLTF
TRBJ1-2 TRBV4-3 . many TGCGCCAGCAGCCAAGGCTTATCGAATCACTATGGCTACACCTTC CASSQGLSNHYGYTF
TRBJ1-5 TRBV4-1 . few TGCGCCAGCAGCCCAGGGAGAGCTTCTGTGCCCCAGCATTTT CASSPGRASVPQHF
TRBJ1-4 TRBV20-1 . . TGCGGTGCCGCCGGGACATCAACTAATGAAAAACTGTTTTTT CGAAGTSTNEKLFF
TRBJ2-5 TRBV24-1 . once TGTGCCACCAGTGATGCGACTCAAGGGGGGGGAGAGACCCAGTACTTC CATSDATQGGGETQYF
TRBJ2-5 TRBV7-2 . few TGTGCCAGCAGCTTATATTCATTCCAAGAGACCCAGTACTTC CASSLYSFQETQYF
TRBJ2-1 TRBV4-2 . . TGTGCCAGCAGCCTCTCCCCTCAGAGGAACTACAATGAGCAGTTCTTC CASSLSPQRNYNEQFF
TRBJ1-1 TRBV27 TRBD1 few TGTGCCAGCAGTCCCCGGGACAGAAGCACTGAAGCTTTCTTT CASSPRDRSTEAFF
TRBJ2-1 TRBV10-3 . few TGTGCCATCTCACCCAGTCCAGGCTTCAATGAGCAGTTCTTC CAISPSPGFNEQFF
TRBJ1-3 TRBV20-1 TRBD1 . TGCAGTGCTAGCCACCCGGGGACAGCTGGAAACACCATATATTTT CSASHPGTAGNTIYF
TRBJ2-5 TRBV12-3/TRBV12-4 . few TGTGCCAGCAGTTTTTGGGGGGTCCAAGAGACCCAGTACTTC CASSFWGVQETQYF
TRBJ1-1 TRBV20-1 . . TGCAGTGCTAGGCAGGTCGGCCGGGTCACTGAAGCTTTCTTT CSARQVGRVTEAFF
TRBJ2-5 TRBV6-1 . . TGTGCCAGCAGTGAATTTTATGGGCAGGGAAAACTAAGGTACTTC CASSEFYGQGKLRYF
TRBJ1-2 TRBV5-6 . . TGTGCCAGCAGCTTTCGCAGGGCCAACTATGGCTACACCTTC CASSFRRANYGYTF
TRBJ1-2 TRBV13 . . TGTGCCAGCAGCCCCCTCAGGGGTCCCTATGGCTACACCTTC CASSPLRGPYGYTF
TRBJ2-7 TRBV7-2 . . TGTGCCAGCAGCTTAAATTGGGCAGGCTTCTACGAGCAGTACTTC CASSLNWAGFYEQYF
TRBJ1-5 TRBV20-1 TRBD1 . TGCAGTGCACGTGGACAGGATTACGGTCAGCCCCAGCATTTT CSARGQDYGQPQHF
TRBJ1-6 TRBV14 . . TGTGCCAGCAGCCATGGAGGGTCGAATTCACCCCTCCACTTT CASSHGGSNSPLHF
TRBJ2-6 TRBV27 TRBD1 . TGTGCCAGCAGTCCGCAGGGGGCCTTAGTCGGGGCCAACGTCCTGACTTTC CASSPQGALVGANVLTF
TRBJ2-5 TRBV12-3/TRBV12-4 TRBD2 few TGTGCCAGCAGTAACCAACTAGCGGGGGGGTTGGAGACCCAGTACTTC CASSNQLAGGLETQYF
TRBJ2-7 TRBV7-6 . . TGTGCCAGCAGCCCAAGGAGGGGGAATTACGAGCAGTACTTC CASSPRRGNYEQYF
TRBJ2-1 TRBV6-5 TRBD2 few TGTGCCAGCAGTTTGACTAGCATCAATGAGCAGTTCTTC CASSLTSINEQFF
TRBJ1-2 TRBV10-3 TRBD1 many TGTGCCATCTCCGGGACAGGGGCGTCTGGTGGCTACACCTTC CAISGTGASGGYTF
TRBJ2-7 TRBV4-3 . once TGCGCCAGCAGCCCTTCGGACGGATCCGAGCAGTACTTC CASSPSDGSEQYF
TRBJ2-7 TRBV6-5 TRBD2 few TGTGCCAGCAGTTACTCGAACCTAGCGGGGAATTACGAGCAGTACTTC CASSYSNLAGNYEQYF
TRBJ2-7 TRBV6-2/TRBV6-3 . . TGTGCCAGCAGAATGGTAGGGTACAATGAGCAGTACTTC CASRMVGYNEQYF
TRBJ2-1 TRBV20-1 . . TGCAGTGCTAGAGATCTGAACCCCCCGCGGGGCGATGAGCAGTTCTTC CSARDLNPPRGDEQFF
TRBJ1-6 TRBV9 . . TGTGCCAGCAGCGTAGAGGGCAGAACTAATTCACCCCTCCACTTT CASSVEGRTNSPLHF
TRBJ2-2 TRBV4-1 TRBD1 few TGCGCCAGCAGCCAATCTTCCGGGACAGGGTTTAGCTTTCCGGGGGAGCTGTTTTTT CASSQSSGTGFSFPGELFF
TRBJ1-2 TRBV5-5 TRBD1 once TGTGCCAGCAGCACGGGACAGCTAGTCTATGGCTACACCTTC CASSTGQLVYGYTF
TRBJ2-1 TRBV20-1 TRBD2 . TGCAGTGCTAGAGAGAAGCGGGGGGCGGTTCTCTACAATGAGCAGTTCTTC CSAREKRGAVLYNEQFF
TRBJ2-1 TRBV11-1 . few TGTGCCAGCAGCGCCACTAAGGGATACAATGAGCAGTTCTTC CASSATKGYNEQFF
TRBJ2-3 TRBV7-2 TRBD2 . TGTGCCAGCAACCAGCGGGGGTATAGCACAGATACGCAGTATTTT CASNQRGYSTDTQYF
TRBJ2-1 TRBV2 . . TGTGCCACCCTCCAAAGATCGACCCAGTTCTTC CATLQRSTQFF
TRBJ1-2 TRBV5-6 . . TGTGCCAGCAGCTTGAGGAACAGCGATGGCTACACCTTC CASSLRNSDGYTF
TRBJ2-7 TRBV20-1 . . TGCAGTGCTAGAGAGCAGGGGTACTGCGAGCAGTACTTC CSAREQGYCEQYF